This T cell receptor beta chain was identified during a study of blood T cell repertoires in COVID-19. The assay was immunoSEQ multiplex PCR, and TCRdb's table has in-frame clones only and misses some. Altogether 150,000 or so clones are present, about four fifths being singletons, with the ten largest covering approximately 1.4%. This TCR derives from a human donor in a cohort sampled during active COVID-19. The sample consisted of peripheral blood.

The CDR3 here is CATSRIISGNTIYF. The CDR3 DNA sequence: TGTGCCACCTCGCGGATTATTTCTGGAAACACCATATATTTT. The chain links TRBV28 to TRBJ1-3; no firm D call. The V gene lost 10 bases and the J gene lost 1 base, with 14 bases spanning the gap. The CDR3 has 14 residues. Germline CDR1 is MDHEN and CDR2 is SYDVKM.